This T cell receptor beta chain was documented in a study of shared clonotypes between healthy human individuals. Points from the study as a whole: Clonotype sharing across several donors was observed for around 5% of naive CD4 clonotypes.

It was into CD45RA+ naive and CD45RA-negative memory subsets that the CD4+ cells were split. TCRdb's table, derived via immunoSEQ multiplex PCR, lists solely in-frame clones and lacks some. The sample carries over 950,000 clones, around 77% recorded once. V was trimmed by 5 bases and J by 3 bases, leaving 8 bases between them. There are 13 residues in the CDR3. The germline CDR1 and CDR2 sequences are MNHEY and SMNVEV (reference sequence). This clone showed up just a few times. Its matching antigen is unknown. The sample comprised memory CD4+ T cells from PBMCs. Subset described: CD45RA-negative fraction. This clonotype originated in a man aged 18 to 30 in good health. Some clones in this sample may be carry-over from other donors' samples. The rearrangement links TRBV27 to TRBJ1-5, with no clear D. The chain's CDR3 is CASSPQINQPQHF. In DNA, the CDR3 is TGTGCCAGCAGTCCTCAAATCAATCAGCCCCAGCATTTT.